This section outlines one TCR beta chain sequence together with its context. The data stem from a study of blood T cell repertoires in COVID-19. As for the study in general: Samples came from the United States, Italy and Spain, spanning acute and convalescent COVID-19. Sample material is recorded as cDNA or gDNA derived from T cells, B-cell-depleted T cells, or PBMCs.

In the original processing: Reference gene primer amplification in the assay estimated nucleated cell counts. The table came from immunoSEQ multiplex PCR; TCRdb's copy has only in-frame clones and leaves some out. That table is the source of V, J and clone size, and D and trimming were worked out from the DNA. The table lists about 240,000 clones, roughly nine tenths of them singletons. The CDR3 is 15 amino acids. V gave up 1 base and J gave up 2 bases, with 9 bases separating them. The V gene's germline CDR1 is SGHTA and CDR2 FQGNSA. The V and J genes are TRBV7-2 and TRBJ2-1, with a weak D call TRBD2 (6 bases). The clonotype comes from a man between 60 and 75 years old with acute or convalescent COVID-19. The sequenced sample consisted of peripheral blood. CDR3 amino acids: CASSLERATYNEQFF. The CDR3 DNA reads as TGTGCCAGCAGCTTAGAGCGGGCGACCTACAATGAGCAGTTCTTC.